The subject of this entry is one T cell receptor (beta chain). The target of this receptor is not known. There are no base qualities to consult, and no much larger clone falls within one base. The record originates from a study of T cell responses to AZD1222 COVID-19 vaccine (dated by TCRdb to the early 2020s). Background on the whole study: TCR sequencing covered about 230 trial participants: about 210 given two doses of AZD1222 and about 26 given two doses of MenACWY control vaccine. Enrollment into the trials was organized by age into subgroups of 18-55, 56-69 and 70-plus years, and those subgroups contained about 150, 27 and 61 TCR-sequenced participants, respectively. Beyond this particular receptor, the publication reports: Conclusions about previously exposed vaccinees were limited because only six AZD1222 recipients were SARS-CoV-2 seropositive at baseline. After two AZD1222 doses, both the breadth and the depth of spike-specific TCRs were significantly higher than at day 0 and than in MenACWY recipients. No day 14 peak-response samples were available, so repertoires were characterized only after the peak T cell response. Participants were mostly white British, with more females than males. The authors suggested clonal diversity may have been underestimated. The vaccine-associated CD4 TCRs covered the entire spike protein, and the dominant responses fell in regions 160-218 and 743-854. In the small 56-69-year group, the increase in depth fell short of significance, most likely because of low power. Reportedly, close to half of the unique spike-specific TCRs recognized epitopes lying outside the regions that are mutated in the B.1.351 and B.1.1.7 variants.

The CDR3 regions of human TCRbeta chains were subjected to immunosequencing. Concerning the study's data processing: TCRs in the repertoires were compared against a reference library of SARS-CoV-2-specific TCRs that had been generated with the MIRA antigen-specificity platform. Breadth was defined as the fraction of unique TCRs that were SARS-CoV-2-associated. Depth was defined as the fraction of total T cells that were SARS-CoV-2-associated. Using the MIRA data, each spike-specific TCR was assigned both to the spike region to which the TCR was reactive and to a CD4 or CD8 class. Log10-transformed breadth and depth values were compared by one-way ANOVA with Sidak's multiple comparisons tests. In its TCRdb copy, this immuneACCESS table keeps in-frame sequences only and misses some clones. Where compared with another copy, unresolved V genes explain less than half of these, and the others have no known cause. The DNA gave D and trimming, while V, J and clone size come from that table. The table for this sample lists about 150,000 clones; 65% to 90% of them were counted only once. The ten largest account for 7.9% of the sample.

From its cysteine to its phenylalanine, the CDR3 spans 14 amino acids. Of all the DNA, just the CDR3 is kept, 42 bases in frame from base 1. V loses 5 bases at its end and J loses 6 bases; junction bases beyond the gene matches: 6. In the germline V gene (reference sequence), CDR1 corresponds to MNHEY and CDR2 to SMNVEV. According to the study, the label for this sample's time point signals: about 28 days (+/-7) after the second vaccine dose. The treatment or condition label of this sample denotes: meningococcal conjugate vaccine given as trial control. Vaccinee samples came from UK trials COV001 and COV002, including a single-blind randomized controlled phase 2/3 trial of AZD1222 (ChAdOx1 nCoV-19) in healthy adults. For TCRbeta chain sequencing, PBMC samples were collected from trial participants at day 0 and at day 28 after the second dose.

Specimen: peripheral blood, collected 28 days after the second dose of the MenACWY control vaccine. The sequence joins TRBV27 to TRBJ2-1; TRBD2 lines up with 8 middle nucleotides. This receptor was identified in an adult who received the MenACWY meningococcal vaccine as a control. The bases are TGTGCCAGCAGTCCGACCGGGACTAGCAATGAGCAGTTCTTC. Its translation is CASSPTGTSNEQFF.